A few counts support the clone carrying this T cell receptor beta chain. Antigen unknown. This entry is derived from a study of shared clonotypes between healthy human individuals. Study observations and caveats: Since donors were few, the genetic and exposure-history diversity represented was limited.

Per the study methods: ImmunoSEQ only sent back junction sequences with no quality scores, so filtering was done differently. Assay: immunoSEQ multiplex PCR; the TCRdb copy retains only in-frame clones and omits some. V and J calls and clone size are copied from that table; D and trimming were computed from the DNA. Here the sample spans around 440,000 clones, roughly three quarters being singletons. Germline CDR1 is SGHNT and CDR2 is YYREEE (reference sequence). The CDR3 spans 16 residues. Trimming cost V 0 bases and J 2 bases; bases outside gene matches: 5. Free of recent acute infections or vaccinations, the donors were healthy HIV-negative adults. The donors, all of them Caucasian adults, lived in Nashville, Tennessee.

The chain employs TRBV5-4 and TRBJ2-3; 8 bases map to TRBD1. The origin of this receptor is a woman in her thirties or forties in good health. Some clones in this sample may be carry-over from other donors' samples. Sequencing was carried out using PBMCs. The CDR3 DNA reads as TGTGCCAGCAGCTTGGATGTGGACAGGGACACAGATACGCAGTATTTT. This codes for CASSLDVDRDTDTQYF.